This T cell receptor (beta chain) was identified in a study of T cells after yellow fever vaccination. Study-wide findings and caveats: Clones that expanded after primary vaccination mostly reappeared after the booster (roughly 96% CD4, 70% to 90% CD8). Abundant contaminating clonotypes from the bulk population could appear in FACS-sorted repertoires.

This clonotype occurred many times. As yet, its antigen is unknown. In TCRdb, the 5' RACE reads were re-called with MiXCR into one record per CDR3 protein. The sample has more than 120,000 distinct CDR3 sequences, roughly 8% seen once. Here the sequenced sample was CD4+ T cells sorted from PBMCs, taken 5 days after the yellow fever booster vaccination. The clonotype comes from a man aged 25-45 years who received the YFV17D yellow fever vaccine.

The CDR3 nucleotides read TGTGCCAGCAGCTTAATGCGGAACACAGATACGCAGTATTTT. Protein: CASSLMRNTDTQYF. The chain joins TRBV7-2 to TRBJ2-3; no clear D. Looked up from germline, CDR1 is SGHTA and CDR2 is FQGNSA. Trimming removed 2 bases at V and 2 bases at J, with 8 bases between. The CDR3 spans 14 residues. The entire variable domain, with the rest obtained from reference TRBV7-2 and TRBJ2-3, is as follows: GAGVSQSPSNKVTEKGKDVELRCDPISGHTALYWYRQSLGQGLEFLIYFQGNSAPDKSGLPSDRFSAERTGGSVSTLTIQRTQQEDSAVYLCASSLMRNTDTQYFGPGTRLTVL.